The 19 T cell receptor beta chains given below trace back to one sample, sequenced in a study of untreated major depressive disorder. Antigens for these TCRs are unknown. Study findings and constraints: CD4+ T cells from depressed patients used TRBV05-01 (Vbeta 5.1) more often than controls.

Generated by immunoSEQ multiplex PCR, the TCRdb table keeps only in-frame clones and is missing some. The sample lists around 23,000 clones, 91% occurring once. Sequencing was carried out using CD4+ T cells from PBMCs. The receptors were sampled from a woman aged 25 to 39 with major depressive disorder.

The chain employs TRBV10-3 and TRBJ2-1, with D perhaps TRBD2 (6 bases). Germline V CDR1 and CDR2: ENHRY, SYGVKD. Trimming stripped 3 bases from V and 0 bases from J, with 12 bases between. The CDR3 is 16 amino acids. CDR3 DNA sequence: TGTGCCATCAGTGACCTAGCGTATAGCTCCTACAATGAGCAGTTCTTC. Residues: CAISDLAYSSYNEQFF.

The chain combines TRBV4-1 with TRBJ2-3; TRBD2 is a possible D gene (5 bases). Trimming cost V 1 base and J 4 bases, with 12 bases left between them. CDR1 is MGHRA, CDR2 YSYEKL, per germline. CDR3 length: 15 amino acids. The CDR3 reads CASSQGERRADTQYF. CDR3 nucleotide sequence: TGCGCCAGCAGCCAAGGTGAGCGGAGAGCAGATACGCAGTATTTT.

The chain recombines TRBV19 with TRBJ2-2; D is perhaps TRBD2 (5 bases). Germline CDR1 reads LNHDA; CDR2 reads SQIVND (reference sequence). Trimming removed 3 bases from V and 5 bases from J, with 13 bases in between. The CDR3 is made up of 15 amino acids. The CDR3 nucleotides read TGTGCCAGTAGTATCTTCGGGATCGAAACCGGGGAGCTGTTTTTT. Protein product: CASSIFGIETGELFF.

The chain links TRBV14 to TRBJ2-1; D remains ambiguous. The CDR3 is made up of 15 amino acids. The V gene's germline CDR1 is SGHDN and CDR2 FVKESK. V lost 4 bases to trimming and J lost 4 bases, with 14 bases between them. The CDR3 loop is CASSRASRRYNEQFF. CDR3 DNA: TGTGCCAGCAGCCGGGCATCACGGAGATACAATGAGCAGTTCTTC.

This clone showed up just once. This rearrangement joins TRBV7-8 to TRBJ1-5, with unresolved D. This CDR3 region has 16 residues. Germline V gives CDR1 SGHVS, CDR2 FQNEAQ. Deletions cut 1 base from V and 0 bases from J, with 10 bases between. CDR3 nucleotide sequence: TGTGCCAGCAGCTTAGGGCAGAGTTATAGCAATCAGCCCCAGCATTTT. Translated: CASSLGQSYSNQPQHF.

J is TRBJ2-1 and V is TRBV5-1, with D perhaps being TRBD1 or TRBD2 (5 bases each). Germline V gene data show CDR1 as SGHRS and CDR2 as YFSETQ. This CDR3 contains 12 residues. V shed 3 bases and J shed 6 bases, with 7 bases lying between them. The CDR3 protein is CASSSGRNEQFF. Here the CDR3 DNA reads TGCGCCAGCAGCTCGGGACGCAATGAGCAGTTCTTC.

The V and J genes are TRBV5-6 and TRBJ2-2, with D perhaps matching TRBD1 or TRBD2 (5 bases each). Between the trimmed V and J ends, which lost 1 base and 4 bases, there was a span of 8 bases. The CDR3 has 14 amino acids. Germline CDR1 and CDR2: SGHDT and YYEEEE. The CDR3 reads CASSLKGSTGELFF. The CDR3 nucleotides are TGTGCCAGCAGCTTGAAGGGGAGCACCGGGGAGCTGTTTTTT.

The rearrangement joins TRBV6-5 to TRBJ2-2; no definite D call. The V end was cut by 6 bases, the J end by 2 bases, with 7 bases between. Germline assignment: CDR1 MNHEY and CDR2 SVGAGI. The CDR3 consists of 13 residues. CDR3 bases: TGTGCCAGCAGGACCCCAAACACCGGGGAGCTGTTTTTT. It yields the protein CASRTPNTGELFF.

The J gene is TRBJ1-2, the V gene TRBV18, with 11 nucleotides matching TRBD1. The ends lost 6 bases at V and 8 bases at J; junction bases unmatched: 8. CDR3 length equals 14 residues. Germline CDR1 is KGHSH and CDR2 is LQKENI. The CDR3 loop is CASSPGQGAGGYTF. The CDR3 DNA reads TGTGCCAGCTCTCCCGGACAGGGGGCTGGAGGCTACACCTTC.

The chain combines TRBV6-1 with TRBJ2-2, with 10 bases aligning to TRBD2. The V gene's germline CDR1 is MNHNS and CDR2 SASEGT. Trimming cost V 5 bases and J 4 bases; bases outside gene matches: 1. This CDR3 region has 14 residues. CDR3 nucleotide sequence: TGTGCCAGCAGTTTAGCGGGGGGCACCGGGGAGCTGTTTTTT. Protein: CASSLAGGTGELFF.

The rearrangement links TRBV7-2 to TRBJ2-3; 7 nucleotides align to TRBD1. The V and J ends lost 5 bases and 0 bases, in that order; junction bases with no gene match: 8. The CDR3 totals 16 residues. CDR1 is SGHTA and CDR2 is FQGNSA in the germline V gene. This CDR3 reads CASSQQGQSSTDTQYF. The CDR3 coding sequence is TGTGCCAGCAGCCAACAGGGACAGTCAAGCACAGATACGCAGTATTTT.

This sequence joins TRBV7-3 and TRBJ1-2, with no clear D. Trimming left V 5 bases short and J 8 bases short, with 15 bases between. The CDR3 sequence is 13 residues long. Germline V gene sequence: CDR1 SGHTA, CDR2 FQGTGA. The CDR3 DNA reads TGTGCCAGCAGCCCGCAGGCCCTCTACGGCTACACCTTC. The encoded protein is CASSPQALYGYTF. Based on the CDR3 plus reference TRBV7-3 and TRBJ1-2, the full variable domain is GAGVSQTPSNKVTEKGKYVELRCDPISGHTALYWYRQSLGQGPEFLIYFQGTGAADDSGLPNDRFFAVRPEGSVSTLKIQRTERGDSAVYLCASSPQALYGYTFGSGTRLTVV.

The chain carries TRBV4-2 and TRBJ2-3; D could derive from TRBD1 or TRBD2 (5 bases each). V lost 3 bases and J lost 5, with 24 bases in between. Germline V CDR1 and CDR2: LGHNA, YNFKEQ. The CDR3 covers 18 residues. The CDR3 is CASSHVTGTAEPIDTQYF. The CDR3 DNA reads TGTGCCAGCAGCCATGTTACTGGGACCGCTGAACCCATAGATACGCAGTATTTT.

The rearrangement links TRBV6-6 to TRBJ1-2; 9 bases are a match to TRBD1. J was trimmed by 7 bases and V by 6 bases; bases with no gene match: 6. Germline CDR1 MNHNY, CDR2 SVGAGI (reference sequence). The CDR3 sequence is 13 residues long. CDR3 loop: CASSLQGALGYTF. The CDR3 nucleotides are TGTGCCAGCAGCCTACAGGGGGCGCTTGGCTACACCTTC.

This rearrangement joins TRBV2 to TRBJ2-3; no definite D call. CDR1 and CDR2 from the germline V gene are SNHLY and FYNNEI. Trimming pared 7 bases from V and 3 bases from J, leaving 5 bases between. The CDR3 covers 11 residues. The CDR3 DNA reads as TGTGCCAGCATGCTAACAGATACGCAGTATTTT. Amino acids: CASMLTDTQYF. Together with reference TRBV2 and TRBJ2-3, the CDR3 gives the full variable domain: EPEVTQTPSHQVTQMGQEVILRCVPISNHLYFYWYRQILGQKVEFLVSFYNNEISEKSEIFDDQFSVERPDGSNFTLKIRSTKLEDSAMYFCASMLTDTQYFGPGTRLTVL.

V usage is TRBV27 and J usage is TRBJ2-7; TRBD2 might be the D (5 bases). The germline V and J ends were trimmed by 3 bases and 1 base, with 16 bases remaining between them. CDR1 MNHEY and CDR2 SMNVEV come from the germline V gene (reference sequence). The CDR3 sequence is 16 residues long. Written as DNA, the CDR3 is TGTGCCAGCAGTTTTGGAGGACGGTCCCCTTCCTACGAGCAGTACTTC. Translated: CASSFGGRSPSYEQYF.

The V and J genes are TRBV29-1 and TRBJ1-2, with D possibly being TRBD1 (6 bases). Germline CDR1 is SQVTM and CDR2 is ANQGSEA. The CDR3 consists of 12 residues. Trimming removed 7 bases at V and 3 bases at J, with 12 bases between. This CDR3 is CSAETGHYGYTF. The CDR3 nucleotides read TGCAGCGCGGAGACAGGACACTATGGCTACACCTTC.

The chain employs TRBV29-1 and TRBJ2-5; D is unresolved. Per the germline V gene, CDR1 is SQVTM and CDR2 is ANQGSEA. V lost 3 bases to trimming and J lost 2 bases, with 7 bases between them. This CDR3 contains 12 residues. CDR3 sequence (DNA): TGCAGCGTTGATGCGGAGCAAGAGACCCAGTACTTC. It codes for CSVDAEQETQYF.

The rearrangement joins TRBV10-3 to TRBJ1-1; D may be TRBD1 (6 bases). From germline, CDR1 is ENHRY and CDR2 SYGVKD. The CDR3 loop spans 15 amino acids. Between the trimmed V and J ends, which lost 6 bases and 5 bases, there was a span of 19 bases. CDR3 sequence: CAIRPRTGRGTEAFF. In DNA, the CDR3 is TGTGCCATCAGACCCCGAACAGGGCGAGGGACTGAAGCTTTCTTT.